This TCR beta chain was observed in a study of control samples from healthy donors and cancer patients. Profiling relied on immunoSEQ multiplex PCR, and the TCRdb table lists in-frame clones only, not all of them. The data hold fewer than 200,000 clones, with around 90% observed a single time. The CDR3 contains 15 residues. The germline V gene encodes CDR1 MNHEY and CDR2 SMNVEV (reference sequence). V shed 6 bases and J shed 0 bases, with 12 bases lying between them. Sample: blood. The origin of this receptor is a man aged 25 to 40 in good health. The V call is TRBV27, the J call TRBJ2-1; no firm D call. DNA of the CDR3: TGTGCCAGCAGCAGCGACGGCCTCTCCTACAATGAGCAGTTCTTC. This gives the protein CASSSDGLSYNEQFF.